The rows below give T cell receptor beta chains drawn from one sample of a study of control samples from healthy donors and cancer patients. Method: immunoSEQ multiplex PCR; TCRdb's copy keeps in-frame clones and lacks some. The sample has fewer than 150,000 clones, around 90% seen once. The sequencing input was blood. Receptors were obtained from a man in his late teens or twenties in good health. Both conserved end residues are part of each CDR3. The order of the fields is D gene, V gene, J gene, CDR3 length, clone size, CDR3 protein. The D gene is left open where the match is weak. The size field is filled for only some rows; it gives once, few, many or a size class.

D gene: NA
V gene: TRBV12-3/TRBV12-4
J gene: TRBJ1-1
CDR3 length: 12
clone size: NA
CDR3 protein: CASSWGSAEAFF

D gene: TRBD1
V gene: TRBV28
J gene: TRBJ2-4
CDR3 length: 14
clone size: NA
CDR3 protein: CASSGQGAGNIQYF

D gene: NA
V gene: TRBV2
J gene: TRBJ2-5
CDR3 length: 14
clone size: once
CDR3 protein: CASGKGRSQETQYF

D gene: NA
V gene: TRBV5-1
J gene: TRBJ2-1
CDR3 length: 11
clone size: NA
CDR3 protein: CASSFRGGKFF

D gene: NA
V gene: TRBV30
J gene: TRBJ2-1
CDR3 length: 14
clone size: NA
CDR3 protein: CAWKGEVLVNEQFF

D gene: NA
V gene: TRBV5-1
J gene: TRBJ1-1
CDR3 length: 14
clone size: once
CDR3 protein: CASSYGHPNTEAFF

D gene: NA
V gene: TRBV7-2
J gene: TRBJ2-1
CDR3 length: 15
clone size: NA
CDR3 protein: CASSPRMDYYNEQFF

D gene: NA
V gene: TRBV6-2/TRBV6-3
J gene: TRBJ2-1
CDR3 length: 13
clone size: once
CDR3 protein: CASSYSGSVDQFF

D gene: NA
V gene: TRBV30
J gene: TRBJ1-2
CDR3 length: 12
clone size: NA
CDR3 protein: CAWGPGGYGYTF

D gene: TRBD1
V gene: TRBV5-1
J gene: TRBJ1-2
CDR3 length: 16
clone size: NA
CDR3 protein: CASSLDGLQGARGYTF

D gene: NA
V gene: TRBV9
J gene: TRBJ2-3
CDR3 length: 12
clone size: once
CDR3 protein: CASSLRTDTQYF

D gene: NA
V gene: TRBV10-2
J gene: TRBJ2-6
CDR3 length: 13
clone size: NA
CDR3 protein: CASGLAGANVLTF

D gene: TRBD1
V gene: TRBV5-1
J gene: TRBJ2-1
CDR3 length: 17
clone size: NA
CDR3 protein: CASSSTIGGRSYNEQFF

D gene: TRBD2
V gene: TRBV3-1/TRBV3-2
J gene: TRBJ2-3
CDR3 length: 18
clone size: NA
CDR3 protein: CASSQAPGGSTGTDTQYF

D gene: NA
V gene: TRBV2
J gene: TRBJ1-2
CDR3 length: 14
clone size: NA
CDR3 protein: CASTEDRQNYGYTF

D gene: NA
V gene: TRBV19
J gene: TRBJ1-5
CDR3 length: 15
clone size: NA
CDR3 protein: CASRPFSEEGQPQHF

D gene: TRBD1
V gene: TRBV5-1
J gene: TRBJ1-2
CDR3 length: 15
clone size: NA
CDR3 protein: CASSLDAGGNYGYTF

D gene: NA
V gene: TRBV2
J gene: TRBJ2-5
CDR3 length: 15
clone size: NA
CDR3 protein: CASSARTGIGETQYF

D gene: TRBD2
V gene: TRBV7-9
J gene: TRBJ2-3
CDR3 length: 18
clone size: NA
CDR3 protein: CASSNSAGGKTSTDTQYF

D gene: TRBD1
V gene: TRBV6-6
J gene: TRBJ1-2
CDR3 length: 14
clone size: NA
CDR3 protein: CASSYDRGDYGYTF

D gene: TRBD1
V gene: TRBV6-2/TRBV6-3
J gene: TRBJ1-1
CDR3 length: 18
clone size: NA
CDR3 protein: CASSYLRGRGLRNTEAFF

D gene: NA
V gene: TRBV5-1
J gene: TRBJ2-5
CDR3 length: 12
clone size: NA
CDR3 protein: CASGSLQETQYF

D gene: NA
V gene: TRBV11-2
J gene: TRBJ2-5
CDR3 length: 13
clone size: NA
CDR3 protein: CASSTGEEETQYF

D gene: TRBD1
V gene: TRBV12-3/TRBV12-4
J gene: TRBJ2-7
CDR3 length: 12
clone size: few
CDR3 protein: CASRRGQGGQYF

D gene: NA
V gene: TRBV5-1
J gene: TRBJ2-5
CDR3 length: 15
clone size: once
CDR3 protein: CASSFAGPTEETQYF

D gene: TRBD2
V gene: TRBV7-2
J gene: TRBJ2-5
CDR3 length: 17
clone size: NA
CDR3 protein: CASSFPRLAGGQETQYF

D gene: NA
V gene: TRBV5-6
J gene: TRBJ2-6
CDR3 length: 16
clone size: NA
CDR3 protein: CASSLTEGTGANVLTF

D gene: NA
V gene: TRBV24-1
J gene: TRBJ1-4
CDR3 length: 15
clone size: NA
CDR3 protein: CATSDPLYGVEKLFF

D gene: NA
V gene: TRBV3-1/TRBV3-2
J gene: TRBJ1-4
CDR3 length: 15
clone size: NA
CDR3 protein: CASSQDPGRGEKLFF

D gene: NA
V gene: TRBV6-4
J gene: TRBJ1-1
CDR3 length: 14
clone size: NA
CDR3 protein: CASSDYGPNTEAFF

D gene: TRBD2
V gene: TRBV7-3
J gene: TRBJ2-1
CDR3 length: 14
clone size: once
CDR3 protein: CASSFLAGDNEQFF

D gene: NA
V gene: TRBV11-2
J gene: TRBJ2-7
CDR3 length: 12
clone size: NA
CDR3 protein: CASSSLHLEQYF

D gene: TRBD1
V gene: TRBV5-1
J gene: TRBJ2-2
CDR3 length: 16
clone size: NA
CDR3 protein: CASSLTGGLITGELFF

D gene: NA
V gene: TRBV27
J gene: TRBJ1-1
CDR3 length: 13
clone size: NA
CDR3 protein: CASSGTVNTEAFF

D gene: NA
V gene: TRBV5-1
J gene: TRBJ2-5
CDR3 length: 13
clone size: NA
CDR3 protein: CASSPWYQETQYF

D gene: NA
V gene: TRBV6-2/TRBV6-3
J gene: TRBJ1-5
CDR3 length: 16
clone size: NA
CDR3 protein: CASSLPGGRPNQPQHF

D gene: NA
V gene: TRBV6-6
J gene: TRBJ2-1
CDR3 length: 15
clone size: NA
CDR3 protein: CASSPNRDKDNEQFF

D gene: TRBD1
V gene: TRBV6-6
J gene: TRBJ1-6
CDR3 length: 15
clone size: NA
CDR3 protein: CASSYKDRGNSPLHF

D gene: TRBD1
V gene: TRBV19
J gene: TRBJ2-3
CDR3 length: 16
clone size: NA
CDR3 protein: CASSIDPGGPTDTQYF

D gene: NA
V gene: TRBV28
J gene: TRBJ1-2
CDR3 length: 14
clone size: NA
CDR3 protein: CASRADKTNYGYTF

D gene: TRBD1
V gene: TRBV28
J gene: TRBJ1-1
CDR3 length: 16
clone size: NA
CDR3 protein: CASSSGQGAFDTEAFF

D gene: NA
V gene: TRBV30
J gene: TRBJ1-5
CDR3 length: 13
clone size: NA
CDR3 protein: CAWSQQGNQPQHF

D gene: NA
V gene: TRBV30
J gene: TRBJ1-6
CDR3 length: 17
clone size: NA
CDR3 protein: CAWSVPPGPSYNSPLHF